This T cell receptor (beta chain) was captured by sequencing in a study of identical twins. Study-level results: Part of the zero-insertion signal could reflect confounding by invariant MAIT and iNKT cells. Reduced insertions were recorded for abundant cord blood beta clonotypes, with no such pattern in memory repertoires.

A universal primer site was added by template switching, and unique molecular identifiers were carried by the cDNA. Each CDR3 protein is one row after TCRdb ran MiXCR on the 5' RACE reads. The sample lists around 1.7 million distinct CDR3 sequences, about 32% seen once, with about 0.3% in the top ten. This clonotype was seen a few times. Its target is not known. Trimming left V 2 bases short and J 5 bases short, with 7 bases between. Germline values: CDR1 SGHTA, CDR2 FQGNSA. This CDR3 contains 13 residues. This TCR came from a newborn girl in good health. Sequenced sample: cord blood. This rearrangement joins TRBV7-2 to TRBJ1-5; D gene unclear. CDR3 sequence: CASSLRSDQPQHF. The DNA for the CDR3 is TGTGCCAGCAGCTTAAGGTCCGATCAGCCCCAGCATTTT.